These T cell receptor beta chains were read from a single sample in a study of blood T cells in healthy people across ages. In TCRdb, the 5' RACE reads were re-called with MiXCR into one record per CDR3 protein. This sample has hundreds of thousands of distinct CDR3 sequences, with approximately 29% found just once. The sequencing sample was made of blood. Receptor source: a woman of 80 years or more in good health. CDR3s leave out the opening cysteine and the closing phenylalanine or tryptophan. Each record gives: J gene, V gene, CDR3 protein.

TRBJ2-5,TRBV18,ASSPGAGRDEQY
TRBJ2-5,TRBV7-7,ASSWGRTIGQETQY
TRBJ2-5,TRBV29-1,SGQGIFETQY
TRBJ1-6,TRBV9,ASSTQDRSRSPLH
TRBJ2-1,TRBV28,ASSLASGPYNEQF
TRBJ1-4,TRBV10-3,AISESGTGGLF
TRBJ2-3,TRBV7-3,ASSLTHSTDTQY
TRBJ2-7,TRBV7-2,ASSTGRSYEQY
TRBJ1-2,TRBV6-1,ASSESPTGGSNYGYT
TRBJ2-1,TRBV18,ASSPAWAGETQF
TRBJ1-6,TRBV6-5,ASSYRGARSPLH
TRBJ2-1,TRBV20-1,SARLSPRNEQF
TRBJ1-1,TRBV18,ASSPGTGTVTEAF
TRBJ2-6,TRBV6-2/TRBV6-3,ASSDPRRTGANVLT
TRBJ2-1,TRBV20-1,SARTKSSTSSYNEQF
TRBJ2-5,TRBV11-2,ASSPGQKQETQY
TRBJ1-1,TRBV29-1,SVVVSGFNTEAF
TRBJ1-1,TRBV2,ASSAYMNTEAF
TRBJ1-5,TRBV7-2,ASSPGADRANQPQH
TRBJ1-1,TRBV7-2,ASSLRGRGRTEAF
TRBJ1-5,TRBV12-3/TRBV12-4,ACRLDRGDQPQH
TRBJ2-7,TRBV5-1,ASSLDAGEFYEQY
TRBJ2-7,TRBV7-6,ASPGLRDEQY
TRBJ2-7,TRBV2,ASSDLQGGPYEQY
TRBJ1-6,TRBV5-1,ASSLGPENSPLH
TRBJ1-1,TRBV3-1,AAVGTDKNTEAF
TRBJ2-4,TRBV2,ASRAWVAEAQY
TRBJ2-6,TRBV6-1,ASIVGDGSGANVLT
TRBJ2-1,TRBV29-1,SVGGSLFRSYNEQF
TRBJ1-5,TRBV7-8,ASSLDRTRNQPQH
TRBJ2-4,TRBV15,ATSRDGTGPMDIQY
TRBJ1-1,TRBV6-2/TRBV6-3,ASSYSIANTEAF
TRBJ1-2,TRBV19,ASSRQSSNYGYT
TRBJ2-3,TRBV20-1,SARVSEKYYTDTQY
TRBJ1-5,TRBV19,ASSTTGGNQPQH
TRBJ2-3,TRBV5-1,ASSLYAGSSTDTQY
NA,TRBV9,ASSGRGTPIGNEQY
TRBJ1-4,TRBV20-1,SASFRGEEKLF
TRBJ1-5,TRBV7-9,AVAGHSNQPQH
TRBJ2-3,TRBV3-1,ASSLRGGDDTQY
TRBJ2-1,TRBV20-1,SASTSGGAHEQF